Listed here is a single T cell receptor beta chain. The antigen remains unidentified. The source of the sample is a study of T-cell reconstitution after alpha-beta-depleted transplantation in children. Study outcomes and limitations: From newly produced T cells came most of the T-cell counts and diversity one year after transplant. Where alpha-beta T cells came from about two months after transplant was reportedly several hundred expanded graft clones.

The CDR3 contains 16 residues. The V gene's germline CDR1 is MGHDK and CDR2 SYGVNS. V lost 6 bases, J lost 0 bases, and 6 bases stayed unmatched. TCRbeta library construction was performed incorporating unique molecular identifiers. TCRdb recomputed calls from the PCR reads with MiXCR, one row per CDR3 protein. The sample has about 420,000 distinct CDR3 sequences; about 17% are singletons. The receptor was derived from a boy under three years old who had a stem cell transplant for Wiskott-Aldrich syndrome, so the T cells may come from the graft donor. The sample here was PBMCs, mostly from graft donor cells, taken 360 days after TCRalphabeta/CD19-depleted stem cell transplant. The chain joins TRBV25-1 to TRBJ2-1; 9 nucleotides agree with TRBD2. Here the CDR3 reads CASRGDSGSSYNEQFF. CDR3 bases: TGTGCCAGCAGGGGAGATAGCGGGAGCTCCTACAATGAGCAGTTCTTC.